The 14 T cell receptor beta chains below all came from one sample that was sequenced in a study of T cells in Graves' hyperthyroidism and ophthalmopathy. Amplification yielded TCR beta CDR3 regions, with RNA transcripts as the source. In the first-round RT-PCR of the TCR CDR3, the HTBI primer set was used. One entry per CDR3 protein results from TCRdb running MiXCR on the multiplex PCR reads. The sample has roughly 300,000 distinct CDR3 sequences, approximately 15% seen once; the top ten hold around 23%. Sequenced material: blood. The receptors were gathered from a woman in her twenties or thirties with Graves' hyperthyroidism.

This clonotype was seen repeatedly, ten times or more. This chain joins TRBV19 and TRBJ2-7; either TRBD1 or TRBD2 may fit D (5 bases each). Germline V lookup: CDR1 LNHDA, CDR2 SQIVND (reference sequence). Trimming took 8 bases from V and 3 from J, leaving 20 bases between them. The CDR3 loop spans 15 amino acids. The CDR3 DNA reads TGTGCCAGTCTCCCGACGGGACGGGAAAGCTACGAGCAGTACTTC. Translating gives CASLPTGRESYEQYF.

This clonotype was recorded a few times. The rearrangement uses TRBV25-1 and TRBJ2-4; 7 bases align to TRBD1. Germline assignment: CDR1 MGHDK and CDR2 SYGVNS. The ends lost 3 bases at V and 8 bases at J; junction bases unmatched: 7. This CDR3 comprises 14 residues. The CDR3 bases are TGTGCCAGCAGTGAGCCCAGGGGGATAGACATTCAGTACTTC. Residues: CASSEPRGIDIQYF.

There are a few counts of this clonotype. The chain employs TRBV19 and TRBJ1-1; tentatively, D is TRBD1 (6 bases). The CDR3 spans 13 residues. V dropped 2 bases and J dropped 6 bases, with 10 bases sitting between them. The germline V gene has CDR1 LNHDA and CDR2 SQIVND (reference sequence). The chain's CDR3 is CASSISGHPEAFF. The CDR3 coding sequence is TGTGCCAGTAGTATATCGGGACACCCTGAAGCTTTCTTT.

This clonotype was picked up many times. This chain joins TRBV28 and TRBJ2-2, with TRBD2 matching 14 bases. The CDR3 runs 15 residues. The germline CDR1 and CDR2 sequences are MDHEN and SYDVKM. J gave up 6 bases and V 8 bases, and 5 bases lay outside the gene matches. Written as DNA, the CDR3 is TGTGCCAGCCAGGGACTAGCGGGAGTGTCCGGGGAGCTGTTTTTT. This translates into CASQGLAGVSGELFF.

The V call is TRBV28, the J call TRBJ1-3; D is unresolved. V lost 3 bases and J lost 0, with 9 bases in between. Germline loops: CDR1 MDHEN, CDR2 SYDVKM. CDR3 length: 15 residues. The CDR3 region is CASSFPGISGNTIYF. The CDR3 DNA reads TGTGCCAGCAGTTTTCCCGGTATCTCTGGAAACACCATATATTTT.

The chain joins TRBV15 to TRBJ1-2; D not certain. Trimming removed 0 bases from V and 5 bases from J, with 7 bases in between. CDR3 size: 13 residues. Germline CDR1 is LNHNV and CDR2 is YYDKDF (reference sequence). CDR3 DNA sequence: TGTGCCACCAGCAGAGATCTCGAATATGGCTACACCTTC. Encoded protein: CATSRDLEYGYTF.

The rearrangement uses TRBV19 and TRBJ2-1; 11 bases line up with TRBD2. The CDR3 length is 16 residues. Germline CDR1 reads LNHDA; CDR2 reads SQIVND (reference sequence). J lost 2 bases, V lost 8 bases, and 8 bases had no gene match. The CDR3 nucleotides are TGTGCCAGTGTACAAACTAGCGGGAGTACCTACAATGAGCAGTTCTTC. Translation: CASVQTSGSTYNEQFF.

This clonotype has a count of ten or more. V is TRBV3-1 and J is TRBJ2-7, with TRBD1 matching over 7 bases. Germline V gene sequence: CDR1 LGHDT, CDR2 YNNKEL (reference sequence). This CDR3 contains 15 residues. The J segment lost 3 bases and the V segment lost 2 bases, leaving 7 bases of the junction unmatched. This chain's CDR3 is CASSQKDRFNYEQYF. DNA for the CDR3: TGTGCCAGCAGCCAAAAGGACAGGTTCAACTACGAGCAGTACTTC.

This clonotype appeared many times. The rearrangement joins TRBV7-9 to TRBJ1-4; TRBD1 aligns across 8 bases. The junction had 20 bases not matched to a gene; V was cut back by 5 bases and J by 3 bases. This CDR3 has 20 residues. The germline V gene encodes CDR1 SEHNR and CDR2 FQNEAQ (reference sequence). The chain's CDR3 is CASSPQTGTGHATPNEKLFF. For the CDR3, the DNA is TGTGCCAGCAGCCCCCAGACCGGGACAGGACACGCAACGCCTAATGAAAAACTGTTTTTT.

In its sample, this clonotype was seen many times. DNA of the CDR3: TGCAGCGTTCATACCGGGACTAGCGGGTACAATGAGCAGTTCTTC. Translated, it gives CSVHTGTSGYNEQFF. J is TRBJ2-1 and V is TRBV29-1; 12 bases are shared with TRBD2. The V segment lost 5 bases and the J segment 4 bases; nucleotides outside the gene matches: 6. Looked up from germline, CDR1 is SQVTM and CDR2 is ANQGSEA. The CDR3 is 15 amino acids.

This clonotype occurred a few times. A much larger clone differs from this one at a single base, so this may be a read error. The V gene is TRBV7-2, the J gene TRBJ2-1; perhaps TRBD1 as D (6 bases). CDR3 length equals 16 residues. CDR1 SGHTA and CDR2 FQGNSA come from the germline V gene. For the CDR3, the DNA is TGTGCCAGCAGCTTACGTCCGGGACAATGGGAGAATGGGCAGTTCTTC. It codes for CASSLRPGQWENGQFF.

About this clonotype: At one of its ends the junction is not consistent with the germline gene, which may arise from a read error. V gene TRBV6-2 or TRBV6-3 combines with J gene TRBJ2-1; a possible D gene is TRBD1 (5 bases). This CDR3 has 13 amino acids. Germline CDR1 reads MNHEY; CDR2 reads SVGEGT. The CDR3 nucleotides are TGTGCCGGCAGCCCTACTCAGGGCAATGAACAGTTCTTC. Translation: CAGSPTQGNEQFF.

The chain joins TRBV15 to TRBJ2-3; D uncertain. In germline, CDR1 is LNHNV, CDR2 YYDKDF (reference sequence). Between the trimmed V and J ends, which lost 0 bases and 8 bases, there was a span of 21 bases. The CDR3 sequence is 17 residues long. The CDR3 sequence: CATSRDDGVRSTGTQYF. The CDR3 DNA follows: TGTGCCACCAGCAGAGATGATGGCGTCAGGTCAACGGGTACGCAGTATTTT. Using reference TRBV15 and TRBJ2-3 for the parts outside the CDR3, the full variable domain is DAMVIQNPRYQVTQFGKPVTLSCSQTLNHNVMYWYQQKSSQAPKLLFHYYDKDFNNEADTPDNFQSRRPNTSFCFLDIRSPGLGDTAMYLCATSRDDGVRSTGTQYFGPGTRLTVL.

The chain recombines TRBV28 with TRBJ1-3; TRBD1 is a possible D gene (6 bases). Germline-derived CDR1 and CDR2 are MDHEN and SYDVKM. The ends were cut back, 5 bases at V and 1 base at J, with 15 bases in the middle. The CDR3 is made up of 16 amino acids. CDR3 coding DNA: TGTGCCAGCAGTCTACAGGGCCCATCATCTGGAAACACCATATATTTT. Amino acid sequence: CASSLQGPSSGNTIYF. Full variable domain (outside the CDR3, taken from reference TRBV28 and TRBJ1-3): DVKVTQSSRYLVKRTGEKVFLECVQDMDHENMFWYRQDPGLGLRLIYFSYDVKMKEKGDIPEGYSVSREKKERFSLILESASTNQTSMYLCASSLQGPSSGNTIYFGEGSWLTVV.